The 19 T cell receptor beta chains below were found in one sample sequenced in a study of cytomegalovirus exposure and HLA in healthy donors (dated by TCRdb to about 2017). The library came from the immunoSEQ multiplex PCR assay. For the multiplex PCR, a mixture combining 60 forward primers for TCR Vbeta segments and 13 reverse primers for TCR Jbeta segments was used. Here the immuneACCESS table is served through TCRdb, limited to in-frame sequences with V and J called. Missing clones are a known gap in these copies; in checked studies unresolved V genes cover under half, and the rest lacks a known reason. The sample includes some 150,000 clones, with approximately 82% observed a single time. About 3.4% of the sample is held by the ten biggest clonotypes. The sequencing input was PBMCs. These receptors were taken from a man between 18 and 29 years old in good health and CMV-seropositive.

The CDR3 DNA follows: TGTGCCAGCAGTTACGGGACAGCATACGAGCAGTACTTC. Amino acid sequence: CASSYGTAYEQYF. The chain has TRBV27 and TRBJ2-7; TRBD1 aligns across 7 bases. J lost 4 bases, V lost 4 bases, and 4 bases had no gene match. Germline V gene data show CDR1 as MNHEY and CDR2 as SMNVEV (reference sequence). The CDR3 runs 13 residues.

This chain connects TRBV28 to TRBJ2-7; 8 bases agree with TRBD2. Per germline, CDR1 MDHEN and CDR2 SYDVKM. Trimming took 5 bases from V and 6 from J; bases not matched to a gene: 12. The CDR3 runs 15 residues. CDR3 sequence: CASSPPGGVGGEQYF. The CDR3 region has the DNA TGTGCCAGCAGTCCCCCGGGGGGGGTTGGTGGCGAGCAGTACTTC.

The chain couples TRBV6-1 to TRBJ1-5, with 8 bases lining up with TRBD1. Germline assignment: CDR1 MNHNS and CDR2 SASEGT. With V trimmed by 2 bases and J by 3 bases, 9 bases remained unmatched. This CDR3 is 17 amino acids long. CDR3 in DNA: TGTGCCAGCAGTGAAATGGGGACAGGTGGAGCCAATCAGCCCCAGCATTTT. Amino acid sequence: CASSEMGTGGANQPQHF.

The rearrangement uses TRBV28 and TRBJ1-2; weak D call: TRBD1 (5 bases). The CDR3 totals 14 residues. Trimming stripped 7 bases from V and 4 bases from J, with 16 bases between. The germline V gene encodes CDR1 MDHEN and CDR2 SYDVKM. For the CDR3, the DNA is TGTGCCAGCACCCCTGGGGGGGTCCTCTATGGCTACACCTTC. It specifies CASTPGGVLYGYTF.

The chain has TRBV6-5 and TRBJ1-4; 7 bases match TRBD1. The CDR3 covers 14 residues. Germline CDR1 MNHEY, CDR2 SVGAGI. Germline trimming cut 2 bases from V and 12 bases from J; bases unmatched to any gene: 9. The CDR3 loop is CASSYDRSGGELFF. In DNA form, the CDR3 reads TGTGCCAGCAGTTACGACAGGTCAGGGGGTGAACTGTTTTTT.

V and J are TRBV19 and TRBJ1-1, with D possibly being TRBD1 (5 bases). The CDR3 totals 17 residues. Trimming removed 5 bases from V and 0 bases from J, with 19 bases in between. CDR1 and CDR2 (germline): LNHDA, SQIVND (reference sequence). The CDR3 sequence: CASSAFPRQLMNTEAFF. CDR3 bases: TGTGCCAGTAGTGCCTTCCCTCGACAGCTGATGAACACTGAAGCTTTCTTT.

The rearrangement links TRBV27 to TRBJ2-7; perhaps TRBD1 as D (6 bases). The CDR3 sequence is 14 residues long. Trimming stripped 8 bases from V and 1 base from J, with 15 bases between. Germline CDR1 is MNHEY and CDR2 is SMNVEV (reference sequence). DNA for the CDR3: TGTGCCAGCGCGACAGGTAGTGTGTCCTACGAGCAGTACTTC. It is translated as CASATGSVSYEQYF.

The chain is built from TRBV28 and TRBJ1-1; TRBD1 matches at 7 bases. CDR3 length: 13 residues. The germline gives CDR1 MDHEN, CDR2 SYDVKM. The V and J ends lost 4 bases and 4 bases, in that order; junction bases with no gene match: 3. This chain's CDR3 is CASSSHRGTEAFF. The CDR3 nucleotides are TGTGCCAGCAGTTCGCACAGGGGCACTGAAGCTTTCTTT.

The chain joins TRBV19 to TRBJ1-4; D unresolved. The CDR3 is 15 amino acids. Germline CDR1 LNHDA, CDR2 SQIVND (reference sequence). V lost 2 bases to trimming and J lost 8 bases, with 15 bases between them. This chain's CDR3 is CASSISRKTTEKLFF. The DNA of the CDR3 is TGTGCCAGTAGTATATCGCGGAAGACTACAGAAAAACTGTTTTTT.

This chain connects TRBV28 to TRBJ1-2; possibly TRBD1 for D (6 bases). The length of the CDR3 is 13 residues. Looked up from germline, CDR1 is MDHEN and CDR2 is SYDVKM. The V end was cut by 11 bases, the J end by 8 bases, with 21 bases between. CDR3 sequence: CASYGLRGGGYTF. CDR3 DNA sequence: TGTGCCTCATACGGCCTCAGGGGTGGAGGCTACACCTTC.

The V call is TRBV9, the J call TRBJ2-1, with TRBD2 identical over 11 bases. Germline V gene lookup returns CDR1 SGDLS and CDR2 YYNGEE. V was pared by 0 bases and J by 7 bases, with 3 bases of the junction left unmatched. The CDR3 is 15 amino acids. CDR3 nucleotides: TGTGCCAGCAGCGTAGGGTCTAGCGGGGGGAATGAGCAGTTCTTC. Translation: CASSVGSSGGNEQFF.

This sequence joins TRBV4-1 and TRBJ2-7; TRBD2 matches 13 bases. Unmatched junction bases numbered 17, after V lost 1 base and J lost 5 bases. Germline V gene data show CDR1 as MGHRA and CDR2 as YSYEKL. This CDR3 region has 20 residues. In DNA, the CDR3 is TGCGCCAGCAGCCAAGCTCCTTTAGGTAAGGGACTAGCGGGATTGAACGAGCAGTACTTC. Protein sequence: CASSQAPLGKGLAGLNEQYF.

The rearrangement links TRBV13 to TRBJ2-3; 11 nucleotides line up with TRBD2. V lost 3 bases and J lost 4; bases outside the gene matches: 3. The CDR3 spans 15 residues. In germline, CDR1 is PRHDT, CDR2 FYEKMQ (reference sequence). The CDR3 sequence is CASSLTSGIPDTQYF. The DNA for the CDR3 is TGTGCCAGCAGCTTGACTAGCGGGATCCCAGATACGCAGTATTTT.

Only one count was recorded for this clone. The genes are TRBV5-4 and TRBJ2-2, with TRBD2 matching over 8 bases. The ends lost 0 bases at V and 7 bases at J; junction bases unmatched: 14. The CDR3 is made up of 18 amino acids. The V gene's germline CDR1 is SGHNT and CDR2 YYREEE (reference sequence). The CDR3: CASSLGTGGGYSIGELFF. CDR3 coding DNA: TGTGCCAGCAGCTTGGGGACGGGGGGGGGCTATTCCATCGGGGAGCTGTTTTTT.

The chain links TRBV28 to TRBJ1-2; maybe TRBD1 (6 bases). Germline CDR1 reads MDHEN; CDR2 reads SYDVKM. The CDR3 length is 14 residues. With 5 bases removed from V and 2 bases from J, the gap between germline ends came to 12 bases. The CDR3 DNA reads TGTGCCAGCAGTCGGGACACCTGGAACTATGGCTACACCTTC. It translates to CASSRDTWNYGYTF.

This clone was seen a few times. V usage is TRBV28 and J usage is TRBJ2-1; TRBD1 matches at 10 bases. The junction had 7 bases not matched to a gene; V was cut back by 8 bases and J by 6 bases. The V gene's germline CDR1 is MDHEN and CDR2 SYDVKM. The CDR3 length is 14 residues. The CDR3 nucleotides are TGTGCCAGCCTCCTCGGGACAGGGGCCAATGAGCAGTTCTTC. Its protein is CASLLGTGANEQFF.

The V gene is TRBV4-1, the J gene TRBJ1-2; 11 bases agree with TRBD1. The length of the CDR3 is 17 residues. The V gene's germline CDR1 is MGHRA and CDR2 YSYEKL. V gave up 2 bases and J gave up 7 bases; unmatched junction bases: 12. CDR3 nucleotides: TGCGCCAGCAGCCAAAACCCCGGGACAGGGGGTAGCGGTGGCTACACCTTC. It translates to CASSQNPGTGGSGGYTF.

This chain connects TRBV10-2 to TRBJ2-7; 16 positions match TRBD2. The CDR3 is 15 amino acids. V lost 8 bases to trimming and J lost 4 bases; unmatched junction nucleotides: 5. Germline CDR1 WSHSY, CDR2 SAAADI. The CDR3 nucleotides read TGCGCCAGCGTCCCGGGACTAGCGGGAGGGTACGAGCAGTACTTC. Translating it yields CASVPGLAGGYEQYF.

The chain combines TRBV7-2 with TRBJ2-1; 12 positions agree with TRBD2. V shed 5 bases, J shed 9 bases, and the junction held 8 bases outside the gene matches. From germline, CDR1 is SGHTA and CDR2 FQGNSA. This CDR3 has 15 residues. The CDR3 sequence is CASSLPGLAGLEQFF. In nucleotides, the CDR3 is TGTGCCAGCAGCCTTCCGGGACTAGCGGGCCTTGAGCAGTTCTTC.